This is a list of T cell receptor beta chains from one sample in a study of T cells in Graves' hyperthyroidism and ophthalmopathy. Using its own MiXCR run on the multiplex PCR reads, TCRdb lists one record per CDR3 protein. The table lists 550,000 to 800,000 distinct CDR3 sequences, about a sixth of them singletons. Source material: blood. The receptors come from a man between 18 and 35 years old with Graves' hyperthyroidism. Both conserved end residues are part of each CDR3. The D gene is left open where the match is weak. Some rows mark clone size as missing; the rest say once, few, many or name a class of expanded clone.

size: many; J: TRBJ2-1; V: TRBV28; D: TRBD2; DNA: TGTGCCAGCAGGGCGGGAGAATTTGGCAATGAGCAGTTCTTC; CDR3: CASRAGEFGNEQFF
size: few; J: TRBJ1-1; V: TRBV28; D: TRBD1; DNA: TGTGCCAGCAGCCACAGGGGAAGGGGAGCTTTCTTT; CDR3: CASSHRGRGAFF
size: many; J: TRBJ2-5; V: TRBV7-8; D: TRBD2; DNA: TGTGCCAGCAGAGCGCATTGGACTAGCGGCCCAGAGACCCAGTACTTC; CDR3: CASRAHWTSGPETQYF
size: many; J: TRBJ2-7; V: TRBV12-3/TRBV12-4; D: -; DNA: TGTGCCAGCAGTTTTAGTCGCGGTATGTGGGCCTACGAGCAGTACTTC; CDR3: CASSFSRGMWAYEQYF
size: many; J: TRBJ2-1; V: TRBV6-1; D: -; DNA: TGTGCCAGCAGTTCTCTAGCAGCTACCTACAATGAGCAGTTCTTC; CDR3: CASSSLAATYNEQFF
size: many; J: TRBJ2-7; V: TRBV28; D: TRBD1; DNA: TGTGCCAGCAGTTTAATTGGACAGGAGGACTACGAGCAGTACTTC; CDR3: CASSLIGQEDYEQYF
size: many; J: TRBJ2-5; V: TRBV28; D: -; DNA: TGTGCCAGCAGTTCCTTCCGTTCAAGCGTGAAGACCCAGTACTTC; CDR3: CASSSFRSSVKTQYF
size: once; J: TRBJ1-1; V: TRBV4-1; D: TRBD1; DNA: TGCGCCAGCAGCCAAGATGGGACAGCATATGAAGCTTTCTTT; CDR3: CASSQDGTAYEAFF
size: many; J: TRBJ2-7; V: TRBV18; D: TRBD2; DNA: TGTGCCAGCTCGCACAAGCGGGAGGCCGTCATCGAGCAGTACTTC; CDR3: CASSHKREAVIEQYF
size: -; J: TRBJ2-6; V: TRBV3-1; D: TRBD1; DNA: TGTGCCAGCAGCCAAGATGGGTCAGGGGGTACCTCTGGGGCCAACGTCCTGACTTTC; CDR3: CASSQDGSGGTSGANVLTF
size: few; J: TRBJ1-5; V: TRBV10-3; D: -; DNA: TGTGCCATCAGTGAGTCCCACCCCCAGCCCCAGCATTTT; CDR3: CAISESHPQPQHF
size: -; J: TRBJ2-4; V: TRBV27; D: -; DNA: TGTGCCATCAAAAAGGGGGAAGGGGACAAAAACATTCAGTACTTC; CDR3: CAIKKGEGDKNIQYF
size: many; J: TRBJ2-1; V: TRBV2; D: TRBD2; DNA: TGTGCCAGCAGTTTCATAGCGGGAAGGTCCTACAATGAGCAGTTCTTC; CDR3: CASSFIAGRSYNEQFF
size: many; J: TRBJ2-7; V: TRBV7-8; D: -; DNA: TGTGCCAGCAGCTGGAGATCGGAGTTCTCCTACGAGCAGTACTTC; CDR3: CASSWRSEFSYEQYF
size: few; J: TRBJ2-2; V: TRBV29-1; D: TRBD2; DNA: TGCAGCGTTAGCCGGGGGGCCGGGGAGCTGTTTTTT; CDR3: CSVSRGAGELFF
size: -; J: TRBJ2-1; V: TRBV30; D: TRBD1; DNA: TGTGCCTGGAAGGGGGCCGGTGAGCAGTTCTTC; CDR3: CAWKGAGEQFF
size: -; J: TRBJ2-3; V: TRBV11-2; D: -; DNA: TGTGCCAGCAGCGGAGAAAGCGGTAGCACAGATACGCAGTATTTT; CDR3: CASSGESGSTDTQYF
size: many; J: TRBJ2-2; V: TRBV28; D: -; DNA: TGTGCCAGCAGTCTCCACAGAAACACCGGGGAGCTGTTTTTT; CDR3: CASSLHRNTGELFF
size: many; J: TRBJ2-1; V: TRBV28; D: TRBD2; DNA: TGTGCCAGCAGAAGATCCGCGGGGGGGTCCTACAATGAGCAGTTCTTC; CDR3: CASRRSAGGSYNEQFF
size: -; J: TRBJ1-1; V: TRBV6-2/TRBV6-3; D: -; DNA: TGTGCCAGCAGGCTGGGGGGCCTTACCTTGGCAGCTTTCTTT; CDR3: CASRLGGLTLAAFF
size: many; J: TRBJ1-1; V: TRBV18; D: -; DNA: TGTGCCAGCTCACCACTGGCGACAGGCCCGCCCACTGAAGCTTTCTTT; CDR3: CASSPLATGPPTEAFF
size: -; J: TRBJ2-7; V: TRBV29-1; D: -; DNA: TGCAGCGTTGAGTATCCGGGGGACTACGAGCAGTACTTC; CDR3: CSVEYPGDYEQYF
size: many; J: TRBJ2-1; V: TRBV7-8; D: -; DNA: TGTGCCAGCAGCACCCGGGGCGGGATTGGCTCCTACAATGAGCAGTTCTTC; CDR3: CASSTRGGIGSYNEQFF
size: many; J: TRBJ2-5; V: TRBV7-2; D: -; DNA: TGTGCCAGCAGCCCCCCCGTAGCGGCCCCAGAGACCCAGTACTTC; CDR3: CASSPPVAAPETQYF
size: many; J: TRBJ2-5; V: TRBV11-2; D: TRBD1; DNA: TGTGCCAGCAGCCGAGACAGGGTCGTAGAGACCCAGTACTTC; CDR3: CASSRDRVVETQYF
size: many; J: TRBJ2-2; V: TRBV7-9; D: TRBD2; DNA: TGTGCCAGCAGCCCCCTCGGACTAGCGGGAGAGACCGGGGAGCTGTTTTTT; CDR3: CASSPLGLAGETGELFF
size: -; J: TRBJ2-2; V: TRBV6-2/TRBV6-3; D: -; DNA: TGTGCCAGCACCAACAATCTCGGGGAGCTGTTTTTT; CDR3: CASTNNLGELFF
size: few; J: TRBJ2-7; V: TRBV5-1; D: -; DNA: TGCGCCAGCAGCCGGGAACAGGGAACCTACGAGCAGTACTTC; CDR3: CASSREQGTYEQYF
size: many; J: TRBJ2-1; V: TRBV11-2; D: -; DNA: TGTGCCAGCAGCTCCGCCAATGAGCAGTTCTTC; CDR3: CASSSANEQFF
size: many; J: TRBJ2-1; V: TRBV9; D: TRBD2; DNA: TGTGCCAGCAGCGTAGGACTAGCCCCCGGCGATGAGCAGTTCTTC; CDR3: CASSVGLAPGDEQFF
size: -; J: TRBJ2-7; V: TRBV7-8; D: -; DNA: TGTGCCAGCAGCCAGACTAGATCGGGTGTCTACGAGCAGTACTTC; CDR3: CASSQTRSGVYEQYF
size: -; J: TRBJ1-1; V: TRBV29-1; D: -; DNA: TGCAGCGTTTACCGGCAGAACTTAATGAACACTGAAGCTTTCTTT; CDR3: CSVYRQNLMNTEAFF
size: -; J: TRBJ2-5; V: TRBV28; D: -; DNA: TGTGCCAGCAGCTGGCCGGAGGGAACGCAAGAGACCCAGTACTTC; CDR3: CASSWPEGTQETQYF
size: many; J: TRBJ2-5; V: TRBV6-2/TRBV6-3; D: -; DNA: TGTGCCAGCAGTTACTCGACGTTGAGGAGAGAGACCCAGTACTTC; CDR3: CASSYSTLRRETQYF
size: -; J: TRBJ2-7; V: TRBV18; D: -; DNA: TGTGCCAGCTCACCCTTGCGGGGTATGGATTACGAGCAGTACTTC; CDR3: CASSPLRGMDYEQYF
size: -; J: TRBJ2-5; V: TRBV28; D: TRBD2; DNA: TGTGCCAGCAGTTTGTCGGGGGGGATCCAAGAGACCCAGTACTTC; CDR3: CASSLSGGIQETQYF
size: -; J: TRBJ1-5; V: TRBV12-3/TRBV12-4; D: -; DNA: TGTGCCAGCGCTAAAGGACACAGCAATCAGCCCCAGCATTTT; CDR3: CASAKGHSNQPQHF
size: few; J: TRBJ2-1; V: TRBV11-2; D: -; DNA: TGTGCCAGCACCAGCTTAAATAAACTAAAGAGCAATGAGCAGTTCTTC; CDR3: CASTSLNKLKSNEQFF
size: many; J: TRBJ2-7; V: TRBV7-9; D: TRBD2; DNA: TGTGCCAGCAGCTTAGGATCTAGCGGCACTTTCTCCTACGAGCAGTACTTC; CDR3: CASSLGSSGTFSYEQYF
size: many; J: TRBJ1-3; V: TRBV10-3; D: -; DNA: TGTGCCATCAGTGCACAGGGCTCGGGAAACACCATATATTTT; CDR3: CAISAQGSGNTIYF
size: few; J: TRBJ1-5; V: TRBV9; D: TRBD1; DNA: TGTGCCAGCAGCGCTGGCACAGGGGATAATCAGCCCCAGCATTTT; CDR3: CASSAGTGDNQPQHF
size: many; J: TRBJ2-1; V: TRBV28; D: -; DNA: TGTGCTGGAGGGCCGGGGAATGAGCAGTTCTTC; CDR3: CAGGPGNEQFF
size: many; J: TRBJ2-7; V: TRBV6-2/TRBV6-3; D: TRBD2; DNA: TGTGCCAGCAGAGACGTGACTAGCGGGAGGAACGAGCAGTACTTC; CDR3: CASRDVTSGRNEQYF
size: -; J: TRBJ2-2; V: TRBV28; D: -; DNA: TGTGCCAGCAGAGAACAGGGAGCCGGGGAGCTGTTTTTT; CDR3: CASREQGAGELFF
size: many; J: TRBJ1-1; V: TRBV3-1; D: TRBD1; DNA: TGTGCCAGCAGCCAAGAGGGACAGGGGGGCCTTAACACTGAAGCTTTCTTT; CDR3: CASSQEGQGGLNTEAFF
size: many; J: TRBJ1-5; V: TRBV28; D: -; DNA: TGTGCCAGCAGTTCCCCGGCGCAGGCCGGTCAGCCCCAGCATTTT; CDR3: CASSSPAQAGQPQHF